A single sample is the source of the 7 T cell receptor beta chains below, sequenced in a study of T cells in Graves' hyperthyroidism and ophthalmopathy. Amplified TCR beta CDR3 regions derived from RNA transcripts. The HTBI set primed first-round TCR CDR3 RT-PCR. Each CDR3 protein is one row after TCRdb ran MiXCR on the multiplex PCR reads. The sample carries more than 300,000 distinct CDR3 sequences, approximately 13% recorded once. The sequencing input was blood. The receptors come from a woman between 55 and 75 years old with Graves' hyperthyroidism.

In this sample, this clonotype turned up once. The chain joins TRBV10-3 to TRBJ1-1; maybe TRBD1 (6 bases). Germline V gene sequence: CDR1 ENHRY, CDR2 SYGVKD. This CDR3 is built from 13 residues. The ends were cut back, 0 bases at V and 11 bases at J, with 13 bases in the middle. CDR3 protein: CAISESTQGTAFF. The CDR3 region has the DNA TGTGCCATCAGTGAGTCGACACAGGGTACGGCTTTCTTT.

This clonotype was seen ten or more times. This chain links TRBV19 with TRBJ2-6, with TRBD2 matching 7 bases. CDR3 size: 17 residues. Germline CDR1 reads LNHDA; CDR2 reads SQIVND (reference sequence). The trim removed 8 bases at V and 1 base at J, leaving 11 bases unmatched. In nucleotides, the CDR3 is TGTGCCAGTTCTCTTGGGGGGGTTAGTTCTGGGGCCAACGTCCTGACTTTC. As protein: CASSLGGVSSGANVLTF.

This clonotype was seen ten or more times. This chain's CDR3 is CASSSLWDGYTF. CDR3 coding DNA: TGTGCCAGCAGCTCCCTTTGGGATGGCTACACCTTC. The rearrangement uses TRBV2 and TRBJ1-2; no firm D call. This CDR3 spans 12 amino acids. The germline CDR1 and CDR2 sequences are SNHLY and FYNNEI. The V end was cut by 6 bases, the J end by 6 bases, with 11 bases between.

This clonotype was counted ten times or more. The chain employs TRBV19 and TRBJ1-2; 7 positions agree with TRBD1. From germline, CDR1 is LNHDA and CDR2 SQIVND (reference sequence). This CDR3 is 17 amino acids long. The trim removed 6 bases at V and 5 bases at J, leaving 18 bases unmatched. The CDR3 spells CASRSTAGTAIRYGYTF. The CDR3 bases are TGTGCCAGTAGGTCCACGGCCGGGACAGCCATTAGATATGGCTACACCTTC.

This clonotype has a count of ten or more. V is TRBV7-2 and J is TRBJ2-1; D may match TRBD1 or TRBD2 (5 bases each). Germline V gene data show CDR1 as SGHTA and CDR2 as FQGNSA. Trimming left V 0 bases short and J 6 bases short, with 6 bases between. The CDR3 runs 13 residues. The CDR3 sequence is CASSLARGNEQFF. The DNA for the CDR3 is TGTGCCAGCAGCTTAGCGAGGGGCAATGAGCAGTTCTTC.

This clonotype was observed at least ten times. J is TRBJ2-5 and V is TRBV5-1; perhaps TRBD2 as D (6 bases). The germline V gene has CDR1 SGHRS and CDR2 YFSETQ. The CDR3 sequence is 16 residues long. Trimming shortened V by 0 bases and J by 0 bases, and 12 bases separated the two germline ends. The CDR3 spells CASSLGGGFYQETQYF. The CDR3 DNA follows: TGCGCCAGCAGCTTGGGCGGAGGGTTCTACCAAGAGACCCAGTACTTC.

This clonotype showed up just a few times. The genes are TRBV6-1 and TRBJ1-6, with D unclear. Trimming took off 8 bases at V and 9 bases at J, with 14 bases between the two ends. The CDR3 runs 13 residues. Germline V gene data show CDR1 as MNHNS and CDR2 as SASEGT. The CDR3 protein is CASRRGPGSPLHF. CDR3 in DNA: TGTGCCAGCCGAAGAGGCCCCGGTTCACCCCTCCACTTT.